Listed below are T cell receptor beta chains from one sample, sequenced in a study of response to subunit inactivated influenza vaccine. Using its own MiXCR run on the RT-PCR reads, TCRdb lists one record per CDR3 protein. The top ten hold 10% to 15% of the sample, which has 500,000 to 650,000 distinct CDR3 sequences, approximately 7.7% seen once. The sample in question was PBMCs from blood, obtained less than 30 months after vaccination. The receptors were sampled from a man between 50 and 70 years old who received an inactivated influenza vaccine. CDR3s include the opening cysteine and the closing phenylalanine or tryptophan. D genes are given only for firm matches. Not all rows give a size; the values are once, few, many and, for expanded clones, a class.

>TRBD1|TRBV4-3|few|TRBJ2-3
TGCGCCAGCAGCCAAGATTCCCCAGGGGGCGGTGCAGATACGCAGTATTTT
CASSQDSPGGGADTQYF
>-|TRBV20-1|many|TRBJ1-5
TGCAGTGCTAGAGGCGTGTCCCCCCAGCCCCAGCATTTT
CSARGVSPQPQHF
>-|TRBV25-1|many|TRBJ2-7
TGTGCCAGCAGCCCGGGGGAATACGAGCAGTACTTC
CASSPGEYEQYF
>TRBD2|TRBV12-3/TRBV12-4|many|TRBJ2-3
TGTGCCAGCAGTTTCCCCGGATCCCGGCGGGGGGCCCCTAGCACAGATACGCAGTATTTT
CASSFPGSRRGAPSTDTQYF
>-|TRBV7-9|few|TRBJ1-2
TGTGCCAGCAGCCGAGGGGGGGCGAGTGGCTACACCTTC
CASSRGGASGYTF
>TRBD2|TRBV9|few|TRBJ2-5
TGTGCCAGCAGCGCACCATCTAGCGGGAGTACTGAGACCCAGTACTTC
CASSAPSSGSTETQYF
>-|TRBV3-1|many|TRBJ2-5
TGTGCCAGCAGCCAGACTCAAGTGTACCAAGAGACCCAGTACTTC
CASSQTQVYQETQYF
>-|TRBV5-1|few|TRBJ2-7
TGCGCCAGCAGCTTTGGAGGGGGTGCCAGGGACGAGCAGTACTTC
CASSFGGGARDEQYF
>-|TRBV5-1|-|TRBJ2-1
TGCGCCAGCAGCTTGGGTCACAAAGGGAATGAGCAGTTCTTC
CASSLGHKGNEQFF
>TRBD2|TRBV24-1|few|TRBJ2-1
TGTGCCACCAGTGACGCTGTAGCGGGAGGGCCCCGACTTGAGCAGTTCTTC
CATSDAVAGGPRLEQFF
>-|TRBV5-1|few|TRBJ2-7
TGCGCCAGCAGGATCTCTGGCGGTTTCCACGAGCAGTACTTC
CASRISGGFHEQYF
>TRBD2|TRBV5-1|many|TRBJ2-2
TGCGCCAGCAGCTTGGACGCTAGCGGCACCGGGGAGCTGTTTTTT
CASSLDASGTGELFF
>-|TRBV20-1|few|TRBJ1-1
TGCAGTGCTAGAGCGACAGGAATGAACACTGAAGCTTTCTTT
CSARATGMNTEAFF
>TRBD1|TRBV4-2|few|TRBJ2-4
TGTGCCAGCAGCCAAAGGGACAGCCTAGCCAAAAACATTCAGTACTTC
CASSQRDSLAKNIQYF
>-|TRBV9|few|TRBJ1-5
TGTGCCAGCAGCGTAGCCGGTGATAGCAATCAGCCCCAGCATTTT
CASSVAGDSNQPQHF
>-|TRBV5-1|-|TRBJ2-5
TGCGCCAGCAGCTTAGGGGAAATGGAGACCCAGTACTTC
CASSLGEMETQYF
>-|TRBV10-3|few|TRBJ2-7
TGTGCCATCAGGGAGGAGGTTAGCGGAGGGGCTATGGGCGAGCAGTACTTC
CAIREEVSGGAMGEQYF
>TRBD2|TRBV6-1|few|TRBJ2-1
TGTGCCAGCACCCTACGACGCGGGAGGTACAATGAGCAGTTCTTC
CASTLRRGRYNEQFF
>-|TRBV6-2/TRBV6-3|-|TRBJ1-1
TGTGCCAGCAGTAAGCTTCGGGGGGTGAACACTGAAGCTTTCTTT
CASSKLRGVNTEAFF
>-|TRBV12-3/TRBV12-4|many|TRBJ2-7
TGTGCCAGCAGTTTTCAGGGAAGGGACTACGAGCAGTACTTC
CASSFQGRDYEQYF
>TRBD2|TRBV4-3|-|TRBJ2-3
TGCGCCAGCAGCCAAGACCGGCGGGGGGGCACAGATACGCAGTATTTT
CASSQDRRGGTDTQYF
>-|TRBV12-3/TRBV12-4|many|TRBJ1-1
TGTGCCAGCACAAAGGGGGGTGATGAAGCTTTCTTT
CASTKGGDEAFF
>-|TRBV2|-|TRBJ1-2
TGTGCCAGCAGGTCCCCTAACTATGGCTACACCTTC
CASRSPNYGYTF
>-|TRBV7-9|few|TRBJ2-1
TGTGCCAGCAGCTATGCGGGTAGCTCCTACAATGAGCAGTTCTTC
CASSYAGSSYNEQFF
>TRBD1|TRBV7-8|few|TRBJ1-2
TGTGCCAGCAGCTTAGGGCCCACAGGGGATGGCTACACCTTC
CASSLGPTGDGYTF
>-|TRBV5-1|many|TRBJ1-1
TGCGCCAGCAGCTTAAAAGGGGAGGCTATGAACACTGAAGCTTTCTTT
CASSLKGEAMNTEAFF
>-|TRBV29-1|once|TRBJ2-1
TGCAGCGCCTCGGCCCAGGCTGGCCATGAGCAGTTCTTC
CSASAQAGHEQFF
>-|TRBV12-3/TRBV12-4|-|TRBJ2-1
TGTGCCAGCAGCCGCCGGTCTAATGAGCAGTTCTTC
CASSRRSNEQFF
>-|TRBV29-1|-|TRBJ1-1
TGCAGCGTTGAAGGACAGACGAACACTGAAGCTTTCTTT
CSVEGQTNTEAFF
>TRBD1|TRBV12-3/TRBV12-4|few|TRBJ2-1
TGTGCCAGCAGTTTGGGACCAGGACAGGGAGGCAATGAGCAGTTCTTC
CASSLGPGQGGNEQFF
>-|TRBV12-3/TRBV12-4|many|TRBJ1-2
TGTGCCAGCAGCCTGGGGGGAGTTGGCTACACCTTC
CASSLGGVGYTF
>-|TRBV7-9|few|TRBJ1-1
TGTGCCAGCAGCTTAGGATCCAGGGTCGCTTTCTTT
CASSLGSRVAFF
>-|TRBV11-2|-|TRBJ2-2
TGTGCCAGCAGACTTAGCGGAGCGAACACCGGGGAGCTGTTTTTT
CASRLSGANTGELFF
>-|TRBV7-8|many|TRBJ2-3
TGTGCCAGCAGCTTACTAGACTCTACAGATACGCAGTATTTT
CASSLLDSTDTQYF
>-|TRBV3-1|few|TRBJ2-1
TGTGCCAGCAGCCAAGCGGGAAAGACCTACAATGAGCAGTTCTTC
CASSQAGKTYNEQFF
>-|TRBV20-1|many|TRBJ2-5
TGCAGTGCTAGATCCCCACTAGAGGTGGAGACCCAGTACTTC
CSARSPLEVETQYF
>-|TRBV5-6|-|TRBJ1-3
TGTGCCAGCAGCCTCCGGGGCCCCAACACCATATATTTT
CASSLRGPNTIYF
>-|TRBV12-3/TRBV12-4|few|TRBJ1-5
TGTGCCAGCAGTCCTGACAACAGCAATCAGCCCCAGCATTTT
CASSPDNSNQPQHF
>-|TRBV20-1|few|TRBJ2-1
TGCAGTGCTAGATCACGCAGGGGGGAGGGACTAAATGAGCAGTTCTTC
CSARSRRGEGLNEQFF
>-|TRBV6-1|-|TRBJ2-1
TGTGCCAGCAGGAGTGACAGCTTCTCCTACAATGAGCAGTTCTTC
CASRSDSFSYNEQFF
>TRBD1|TRBV7-9|few|TRBJ1-3
TGTGCCAGCAGCTCCCCCCGCGGACAGGCTGGACACACCATATATTTT
CASSSPRGQAGHTIYF
>TRBD2|TRBV20-1|few|TRBJ2-5
TGCAGTGCTAGAGACGCTAGCGGCCGGTACCAAGAGACCCAGTACTTC
CSARDASGRYQETQYF
>TRBD1|TRBV5-1|many|TRBJ1-4
TGCGCCAGCAGCTGGGGGACAGCAACTAATGAAAAACTGTTTTTT
CASSWGTATNEKLFF
>-|TRBV3-1|-|TRBJ2-2
TGTGCCAGCAGCCAAGTAAGAACGTCCGGGGAGCTGTTTTTT
CASSQVRTSGELFF
>TRBD1|TRBV4-3|few|TRBJ1-5
TGCGCCAGCAGCGATGGGACAGAGATCGGTCAGCCCCAGCATTTT
CASSDGTEIGQPQHF
>TRBD2|TRBV28|-|TRBJ2-3
TGTGCCAGCAACGGGGTAGCGGGAGGTCGGGGGACGCAGTATTTT
CASNGVAGGRGTQYF
>TRBD1|TRBV19|few|TRBJ1-5
TGTGCCAGTAGAACGAGGGACAGGGGCAATCAGCCCCAGCATTTT
CASRTRDRGNQPQHF
>TRBD1|TRBV12-3/TRBV12-4|few|TRBJ1-6
TGTGCCAGCAGTCGGGACAGGGCGAATTCACCCCTCCACTTT
CASSRDRANSPLHF
>TRBD1|TRBV4-3|few|TRBJ2-2
TGCGCCAGCAGCCAAGATCTGTCAAGGGGGCTTAGCGGGGAGCTGTTTTTT
CASSQDLSRGLSGELFF
>TRBD2|TRBV5-6|many|TRBJ2-7
TGTGCCAGCAGCTTGGGACTAGCGCCGAGCTCCTACGAGCAGTACTTC
CASSLGLAPSSYEQYF
>TRBD2|TRBV7-9|many|TRBJ2-4
TGTGCCAGCAGCCTGGCGGGGAGGGTATTTGACATTCAGTACTTC
CASSLAGRVFDIQYF
>TRBD1|TRBV6-2/TRBV6-3|few|TRBJ2-5
TGTGCCAGCAGTCGGACAGGGGAGATCAAGACCCAGTACTTC
CASSRTGEIKTQYF
>TRBD2|TRBV2|few|TRBJ2-1
TGTGCCAGCAGTGAAGAGGTCCTAGCGGCTAGCTCCTACAATGAGCAGTTCTTC
CASSEEVLAASSYNEQFF
>TRBD1|TRBV28|many|TRBJ2-7
TGTGCCAGCAGAAACAGGGGCCCCTCCTACGAGCAGTACTTC
CASRNRGPSYEQYF
>-|TRBV29-1|many|TRBJ2-1
TGCAGCGCCCTGAGTTGGTACGCATTGAATGAGCAGTTCTTC
CSALSWYALNEQFF
>TRBD1|TRBV30|few|TRBJ1-1
TGTGCCTGGAGTGTCCTTCGGGACAGGGGGCAAGCTTTCTTT
CAWSVLRDRGQAFF
>-|TRBV4-3|few|TRBJ2-1
TGCGCCAGCAGCCAAGATTTAGACAACAATGAGCAGTTCTTC
CASSQDLDNNEQFF
>-|TRBV25-1|many|TRBJ2-1
TGTGCCAGCAGTCCAGAGAGGACGGTCGATGAGCAGTTCTTC
CASSPERTVDEQFF
>-|TRBV20-1|-|TRBJ2-7
TGCAGTGCTAGAGGCCAGTCTTGGACGTACGAGCAGTACTTC
CSARGQSWTYEQYF